A single sample gave rise to the 3 T cell receptor delta chains below, sequenced in a study of gamma-delta T cells after stem cell transplantation. TCRdb redid the clone calls on the RT-PCR reads with CATT. This sample yields about 2,600 delta-chain clones, of which around 2.7% are seen a single time; roughly 50% belongs to the top ten. The sequenced sample was gamma-delta T cells. These receptors came from a human donor. It is not recorded whose cells these are; they may come from a transplant donor.

There are a few counts of this clone. TCRdb assigns this DNA the protein of a much larger clone, which departs from its translation at residue 6; this likely reflects a read error, and the protein shown comes from translating the DNA. The genes are TRDV2 and TRDJ1; 12 bases line up with TRDD3. After removal of 1 base from V and 3 bases from J, the junction contained 5 bases not matched to a gene. The CDR3 is 16 amino acids. Germline CDR1 reads GEAIGNYY; CDR2 reads EKD. As DNA, the CDR3 is TGTGCCTGTGACACTCCACTGGGGGATACTTCCGATAAACTCATCTTT. Its protein is CACDTPLGDTSDKLIF.

This clone was counted only a few times. One end of the junction is discordant with germline, which a read error may explain. The CDR3 coding sequence is TGTGCCTGTGACACCGCGGGGACCAGCTCCTGGGACACCCGACGGATGTTTTTC. This sequence encodes CACDTAGTSSWDTRRMFF. The chain uses TRDV2 and TRDJ3; D may be TRDD3 (5 bases). The CDR3 runs to 18 residues. The germline V gene has CDR1 GEAIGNYY and CDR2 EKD.

Only a few counts were recorded for this clone. A read error likely explains why the TCRdb protein, taken from a much larger clone, differs from this DNA's translation at residue 6; the protein shown is translated from the DNA. The genes are TRDV2 and TRDJ1, with TRDD3 matching over 7 bases. This CDR3 has 20 residues. V was clipped by 0 bases and J by 0 bases; unmatched bases: 18. CDR1 and CDR2 from the germline V gene are GEAIGNYY and EKD. The CDR3 region is CACDTIGPVGGMGYTDKLIF. In nucleotides, the CDR3 is TGTGCCTGTGACACCATTGGCCCCGTCGGGGGGATGGGGTACACCGATAAACTCATCTTT.